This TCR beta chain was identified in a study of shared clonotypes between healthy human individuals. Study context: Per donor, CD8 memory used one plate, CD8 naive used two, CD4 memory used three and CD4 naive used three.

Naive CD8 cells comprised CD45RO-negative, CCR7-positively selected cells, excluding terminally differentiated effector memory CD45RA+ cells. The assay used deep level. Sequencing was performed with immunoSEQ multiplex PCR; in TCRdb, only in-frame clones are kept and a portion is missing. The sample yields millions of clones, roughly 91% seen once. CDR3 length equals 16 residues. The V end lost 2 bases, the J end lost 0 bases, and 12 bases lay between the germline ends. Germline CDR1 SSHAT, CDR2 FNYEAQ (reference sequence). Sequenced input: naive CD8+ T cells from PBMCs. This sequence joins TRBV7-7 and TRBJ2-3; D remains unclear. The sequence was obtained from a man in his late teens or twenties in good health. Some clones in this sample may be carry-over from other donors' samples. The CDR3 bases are TGTGCCAGCAGCTTAAATGACGGGTATAGCACAGATACGCAGTATTTT. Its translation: CASSLNDGYSTDTQYF.